This T cell receptor beta chain was obtained from a study of sequential checkpoint blockade in melanoma. This clone was observed a single time. Treatment given: randomized to nivolumab then ipilimumab (arm A) or the reverse (arm B). This CDR3 contains 15 residues. Germline assignment: CDR1 SGHRS and CDR2 YFSETQ. V was pared by 4 bases and J by 0 bases, with 11 bases between. Profiling relied on immunoSEQ multiplex PCR, and the TCRdb table lists in-frame clones only, not all of them. Among some 18,000 clones listed, around 70% were seen once. The source material was tumor tissue (inferred from file names), sampled from a patient given nivolumab and ipilimumab in sequence. The TCR originated in a human donor with melanoma. The rearrangement links TRBV5-1 to TRBJ2-1, with D tentatively TRBD1 (6 bases). CDR3 residues: CASSPGQRSYNEQFF. The CDR3 DNA reads TGCGCCAGCAGCCCCGGACAGCGCTCCTACAATGAGCAGTTCTTC. The full variable domain, completed using reference TRBV5-1 and TRBJ2-1, is KAGVTQTPRYLIKTRGQQVTLSCSPISGHRSVSWYQQTPGQGLQFLFEYFSETQRNKGNFPGRFSGRQFSNSRSEMNVSTLELGDSALYLCASSPGQRSYNEQFFGPGTRLTVL.